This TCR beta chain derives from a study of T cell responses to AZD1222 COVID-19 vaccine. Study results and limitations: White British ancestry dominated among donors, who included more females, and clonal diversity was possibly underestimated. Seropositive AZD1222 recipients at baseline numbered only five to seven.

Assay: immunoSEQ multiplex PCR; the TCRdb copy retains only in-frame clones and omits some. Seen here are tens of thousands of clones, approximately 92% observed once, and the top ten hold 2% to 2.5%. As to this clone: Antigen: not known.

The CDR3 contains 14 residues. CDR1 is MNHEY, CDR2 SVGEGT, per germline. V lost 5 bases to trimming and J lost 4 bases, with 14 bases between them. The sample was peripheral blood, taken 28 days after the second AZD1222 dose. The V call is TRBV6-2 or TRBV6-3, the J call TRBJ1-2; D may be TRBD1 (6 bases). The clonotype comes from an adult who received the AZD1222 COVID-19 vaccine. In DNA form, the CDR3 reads TGTGCCAGCAGTATACAGGGACTCACCTATGGCTACACCTTC. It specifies CASSIQGLTYGYTF.